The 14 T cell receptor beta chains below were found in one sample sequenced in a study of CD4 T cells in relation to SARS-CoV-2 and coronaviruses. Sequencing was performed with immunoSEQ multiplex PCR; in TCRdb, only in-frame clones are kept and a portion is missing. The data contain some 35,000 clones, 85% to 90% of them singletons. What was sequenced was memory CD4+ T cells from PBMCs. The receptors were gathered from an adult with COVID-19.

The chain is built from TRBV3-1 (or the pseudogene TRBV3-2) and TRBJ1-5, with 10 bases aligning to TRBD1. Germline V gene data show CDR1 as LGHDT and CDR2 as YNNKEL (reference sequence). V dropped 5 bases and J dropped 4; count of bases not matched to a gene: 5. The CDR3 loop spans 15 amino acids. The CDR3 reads CASSFGQGGNQPQHF. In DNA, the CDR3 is TGTGCCAGCAGCTTTGGACAGGGGGGGAATCAGCCCCAGCATTTT.

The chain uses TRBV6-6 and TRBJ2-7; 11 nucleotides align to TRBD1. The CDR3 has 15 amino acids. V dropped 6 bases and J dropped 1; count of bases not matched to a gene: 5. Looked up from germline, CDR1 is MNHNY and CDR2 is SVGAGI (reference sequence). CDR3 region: CASSRDRGMSYEQYF. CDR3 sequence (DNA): TGTGCCAGCAGCCGGGACAGGGGGATGTCCTACGAGCAGTACTTC.

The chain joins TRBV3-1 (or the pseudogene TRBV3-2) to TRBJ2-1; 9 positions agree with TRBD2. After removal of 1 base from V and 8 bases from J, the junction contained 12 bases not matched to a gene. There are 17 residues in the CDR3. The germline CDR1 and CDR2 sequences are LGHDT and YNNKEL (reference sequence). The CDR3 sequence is CASSQVSGRGGRDEQFF. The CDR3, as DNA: TGTGCCAGCAGCCAAGTTTCTGGGCGGGGGGGCCGCGATGAGCAGTTCTTC.

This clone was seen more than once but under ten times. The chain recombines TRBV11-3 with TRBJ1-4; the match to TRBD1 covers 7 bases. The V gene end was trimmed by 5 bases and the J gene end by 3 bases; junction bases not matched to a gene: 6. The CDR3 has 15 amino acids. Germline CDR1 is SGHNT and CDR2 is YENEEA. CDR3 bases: TGTGCCAGCAGCGCCCGACAGGGCGCTAATGAAAAACTGTTTTTT. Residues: CASSARQGANEKLFF.

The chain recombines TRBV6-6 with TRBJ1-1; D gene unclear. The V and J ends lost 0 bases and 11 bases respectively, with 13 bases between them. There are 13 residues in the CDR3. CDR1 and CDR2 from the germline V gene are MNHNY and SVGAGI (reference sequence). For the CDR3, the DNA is TGTGCCAGCAGTTACTCCCAACGTACTCTGGCTTTCTTT. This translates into CASSYSQRTLAFF.

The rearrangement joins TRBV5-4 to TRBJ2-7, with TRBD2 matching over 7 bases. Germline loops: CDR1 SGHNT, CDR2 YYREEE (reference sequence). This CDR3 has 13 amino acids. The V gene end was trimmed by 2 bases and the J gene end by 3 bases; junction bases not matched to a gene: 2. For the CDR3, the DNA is TGTGCCAGCAGCTTCCAGCGGGACTACGAGCAGTACTTC. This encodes CASSFQRDYEQYF.

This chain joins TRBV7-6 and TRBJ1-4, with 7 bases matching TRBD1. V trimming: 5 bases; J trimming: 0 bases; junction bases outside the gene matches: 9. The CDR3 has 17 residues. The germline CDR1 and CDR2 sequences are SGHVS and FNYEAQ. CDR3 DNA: TGTGCCAGCAGCCCAGGGACAGTTCATGCAACTAATGAAAAACTGTTTTTT. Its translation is CASSPGTVHATNEKLFF.

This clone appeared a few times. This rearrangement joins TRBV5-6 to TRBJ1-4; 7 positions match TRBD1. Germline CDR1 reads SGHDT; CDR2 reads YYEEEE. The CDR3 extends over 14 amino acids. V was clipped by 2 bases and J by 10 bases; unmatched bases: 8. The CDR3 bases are TGTGCCAGCAGCTTCATTCAGGGGGGGGGAAAACTGTTTTTT. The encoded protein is CASSFIQGGGKLFF.

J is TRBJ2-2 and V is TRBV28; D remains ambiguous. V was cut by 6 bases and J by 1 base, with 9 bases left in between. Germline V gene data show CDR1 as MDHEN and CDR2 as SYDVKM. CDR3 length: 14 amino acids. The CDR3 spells CASRSGGNTGELFF. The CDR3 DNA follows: TGTGCCAGCAGATCAGGCGGGAACACCGGGGAGCTGTTTTTT.

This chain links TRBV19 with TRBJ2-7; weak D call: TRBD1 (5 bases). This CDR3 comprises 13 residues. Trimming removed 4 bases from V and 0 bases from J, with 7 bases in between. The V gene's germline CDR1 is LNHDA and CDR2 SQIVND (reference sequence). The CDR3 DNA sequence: TGTGCCAGTAGTAAAGACAGCTCCTACGAGCAGTACTTC. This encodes CASSKDSSYEQYF.

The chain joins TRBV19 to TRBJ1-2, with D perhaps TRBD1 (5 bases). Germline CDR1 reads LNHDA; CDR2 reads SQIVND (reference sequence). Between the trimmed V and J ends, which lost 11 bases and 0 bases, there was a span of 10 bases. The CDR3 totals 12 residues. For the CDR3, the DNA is TGTGCCGTCGTGGGGCCTAACTATGGCTACACCTTC. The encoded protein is CAVVGPNYGYTF. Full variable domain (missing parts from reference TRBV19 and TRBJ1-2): DGGITQSPKYLFRKEGQNVTLSCEQNLNHDAMYWYRQDPGQGLRLIYYSQIVNDFQKGDIAEGYSVSREKKESFPLTVTSAQKNPTAFYLCAVVGPNYGYTFGSGTRLTVV.

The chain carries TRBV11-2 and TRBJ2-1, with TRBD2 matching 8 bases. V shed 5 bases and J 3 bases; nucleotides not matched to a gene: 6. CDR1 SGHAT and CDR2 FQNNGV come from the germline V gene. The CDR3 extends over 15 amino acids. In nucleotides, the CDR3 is TGTGCCAGCAGCGAACGGGGGGGATACTACAATGAGCAGTTCTTC. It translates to CASSERGGYYNEQFF. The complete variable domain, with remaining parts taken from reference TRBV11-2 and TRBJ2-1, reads EAGVAQSPRYKIIEKRQSVAFWCNPISGHATLYWYQQILGQGPKLLIQFQNNGVVDDSQLPKDRFSAERLKGVDSTLKIQPAKLEDSAVYLCASSERGGYYNEQFFGPGTRLTVL.

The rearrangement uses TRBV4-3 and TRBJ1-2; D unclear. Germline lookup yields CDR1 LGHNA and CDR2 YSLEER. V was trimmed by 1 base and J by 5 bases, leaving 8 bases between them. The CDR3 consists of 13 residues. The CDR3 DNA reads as TGCGCCAGCAGCCAAGTCCCCACGTATGGCTACACCTTC. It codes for CASSQVPTYGYTF.

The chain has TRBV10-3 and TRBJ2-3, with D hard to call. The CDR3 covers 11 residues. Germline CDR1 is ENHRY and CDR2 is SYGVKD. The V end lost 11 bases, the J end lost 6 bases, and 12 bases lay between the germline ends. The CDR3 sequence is CASRTSDTQYF. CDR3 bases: TGTGCCTCCAGGACCTCTGATACGCAGTATTTT.